The T cell receptor (beta chain) described here comes from a study of PD-L1 blockade in urothelial cancer. Study in general: Patients began atezolizumab, 1,200 mg intravenously every 3 weeks, at some point between 2013 and 2015.

The CDR3 loop spans 17 amino acids. CDR1 and CDR2 from the germline V gene are WNHNN and SYGVQD (reference sequence). Trimming removed 3 bases from V and 0 bases from J; junction bases left unmatched: 2. Assay: immunoSEQ multiplex PCR; the TCRdb copy retains only in-frame clones and omits some. The sample consists of 37,000 or so clones, 84% of them appearing once. As to time point: pretreatment peripheral blood. Anywhere from 1 to 8 samples came from each patient, spanning pretreatment and on-treatment. This chain links TRBV10-1 with TRBJ2-6; 10 nucleotides align to TRBD1. The sequence was obtained from a man aged 55 to 69 with urothelial cancer. Sample: PBMCs, taken around atezolizumab (anti-PD-L1) treatment. CDR3 DNA: TGCGCCAGCAGTGACGGACAGGGGGGCTCTGGGGCCAACGTCCTGACTTTC. This gives the protein CASSDGQGGSGANVLTF.